This T cell receptor beta chain was sequenced for a study of shared T cell receptors in the human thymus. CDR1 SGHTS and CDR2 YDEGEE come from the germline V gene. V was clipped by 4 bases and J by 6 bases, with 10 bases between them. There are 13 residues in the CDR3. Generated by immunoSEQ multiplex PCR, the TCRdb table keeps only in-frame clones and is missing some. The top ten clones hold 0.02% of a sample with about 380,000 clones, approximately 95% of them seen once. Sequencing used thymocytes. This sequence was found in a human donor. This sequence joins TRBV5-8 and TRBJ1-4; D gene unclear. CDR3 coding DNA: TGTGCCAGCAGCGGACGGACGGATGAAAAACTGTTTTTT. Translated: CASSGRTDEKLFF.